This passage covers 13 T cell receptor beta chains from one sample sequenced in a study of shared clonotypes between healthy human individuals. Assay used: immunoSEQ multiplex PCR; TCRdb lists only in-frame clones, some missing. The sample contains about 1.5 million clones, around 98% of which appear only once. Sequencing was carried out using naive CD4+ T cells sorted from blood. Subset meaning: CD45RA+ positively selected. The receptor set was obtained from a man aged 25-45 years in good health.

This clone was detected only once. The rearrangement uses TRBV5-6 and TRBJ1-1; 7 positions agree with TRBD1. The V and J ends lost 0 bases and 0 bases, in that order; junction bases with no gene match: 5. Germline V CDR1 and CDR2: SGHDT, YYEEEE. The CDR3 runs 16 residues. CDR3 protein: CASSLVGQSVNTEAFF. In DNA, the CDR3 is TGTGCCAGCAGCTTGGTGGGACAGAGTGTGAACACTGAAGCTTTCTTT.

The V call is TRBV11-3, the J call TRBJ2-1; unclear D gene. V gave up 1 base and J gave up 4 bases, with 8 bases separating them. The V gene's germline CDR1 is SGHNT and CDR2 YENEEA. The CDR3 runs to 14 residues. For the CDR3, the DNA is TGTGCCAGCAGCTTAGGTGGTCAATACAATGAGCAGTTCTTC. This translates into CASSLGGQYNEQFF.

This sequence joins TRBV4-2 and TRBJ2-7; D is unresolved. Germline V CDR1 and CDR2: LGHNA, YNFKEQ. The V end was cut by 3 bases, the J end by 0 bases, with 12 bases between. The CDR3 is 15 amino acids. The CDR3, as DNA: TGTGCCAGCAGCCAGGAGACCCATGGCTCCTACGAGCAGTACTTC. It is translated as CASSQETHGSYEQYF.

The chain uses TRBV19 and TRBJ2-7; D might be TRBD1 (6 bases). Trimming shortened V by 6 bases and J by 3 bases, and 21 bases separated the two germline ends. Germline CDR1 reads LNHDA; CDR2 reads SQIVND (reference sequence). The CDR3 is 16 amino acids. The CDR3 loop reads CASSRRGGIEHYEQYF. The CDR3 DNA reads TGTGCCAGTAGCCGGAGAGGGGGTATAGAACACTACGAGCAGTACTTC.

This sequence joins TRBV30 and TRBJ2-3; no reliable D call. This CDR3 has 13 amino acids. The germline V gene encodes CDR1 GTSNPN and CDR2 SVGIG (reference sequence). The V end was cut by 3 bases, the J end by 1 base, with 8 bases between. CDR3 sequence reads: CAWRGAGTDTQYF. CDR3 in DNA: TGTGCCTGGAGGGGTGCAGGCACAGATACGCAGTATTTT.

V is TRBV18 and J is TRBJ2-3, with 7 bases fitting TRBD2. The CDR3 contains 15 residues. CDR1 KGHSH and CDR2 LQKENI come from the germline V gene. V dropped 3 bases and J dropped 1; count of bases not matched to a gene: 4. This CDR3 reads CASSPVLAGTDTQYF. The CDR3 DNA follows: TGTGCCAGCTCACCCGTTCTAGCGGGCACAGATACGCAGTATTTT.

This chain connects TRBV18 to TRBJ2-1; TRBD2 aligns across 7 bases. V dropped 2 bases and J dropped 4; count of bases not matched to a gene: 5. The germline V gene has CDR1 KGHSH and CDR2 LQKENI. The CDR3 contains 15 residues. The CDR3 protein is CASSPSSAGYNEQFF. The CDR3 bases are TGTGCCAGCTCACCATCGTCAGCGGGATACAATGAGCAGTTCTTC.

V and J are TRBV7-9 and TRBJ2-1; 9 positions agree with TRBD1. V was pared by 5 bases and J by 10 bases, with 6 bases of the junction left unmatched. The CDR3 extends over 13 amino acids. CDR1 is SEHNR, CDR2 FQNEAQ, per germline (reference sequence). The CDR3 loop is CASSVTGGGEQFF. Here the CDR3 DNA reads TGTGCCAGCAGCGTGACAGGGGGAGGCGAGCAGTTCTTC.

The V call is TRBV5-4, the J call TRBJ1-1, with D tentatively TRBD1 (6 bases). The V and J ends lost 3 bases and 0 bases respectively, with 12 bases between them. The germline V gene has CDR1 SGHNT and CDR2 YYREEE (reference sequence). CDR3 length equals 15 residues. The DNA for the CDR3 is TGTGCCAGCAGCTCAGGGGCCCTCATGAACACTGAAGCTTTCTTT. It codes for CASSSGALMNTEAFF.

J is TRBJ1-2 and V is TRBV9; 7 bases agree with TRBD1. From germline, CDR1 is SGDLS and CDR2 YYNGEE. V was pared by 7 bases and J by 6 bases, with 6 bases of the junction left unmatched. This CDR3 has 12 amino acids. CDR3 sequence reads: CASLGGKDGYTF. As DNA, the CDR3 is TGTGCCAGCCTAGGGGGCAAAGATGGCTACACCTTC.

This clone appeared once. The chain joins TRBV2 to TRBJ1-1; 10 bases fit TRBD1. The V and J ends lost 4 bases and 0 bases, in that order; junction bases with no gene match: 2. CDR1 is SNHLY and CDR2 is FYNNEI in the germline V gene. The CDR3 length is 15 residues. CDR3 bases: TGTGCCAGCAGTGGGGACAGGGGCATGAACACTGAAGCTTTCTTT. It translates to CASSGDRGMNTEAFF.

In its sample, this clone was seen a few times. The chain joins TRBV4-1 to TRBJ1-5, with 9 bases matching TRBD1. With 0 bases clipped from V and 6 bases from J, the junction kept 3 bases outside the gene matches. This CDR3 is 15 amino acids long. Germline assignment: CDR1 MGHRA and CDR2 YSYEKL. The CDR3 nucleotides read TGCGCCAGCAGCCAAGAGGAGGGACAGGGTCAGCCCCAGCATTTT. The encoded protein is CASSQEEGQGQPQHF.

The rearrangement links TRBV19 to TRBJ2-5, with TRBD1 matching 11 bases. The J segment lost 5 bases and the V segment lost 6 bases, leaving 11 bases of the junction unmatched. CDR1 is LNHDA, CDR2 SQIVND, per germline (reference sequence). The CDR3 spans 16 residues. The CDR3 spells CASSKRWTGGDETQYF. As DNA, the CDR3 is TGTGCCAGTAGCAAAAGGTGGACAGGGGGCGACGAGACCCAGTACTTC. The variable domain in full, completed from reference TRBV19 and TRBJ2-5, reads DGGITQSPKYLFRKEGQNVTLSCEQNLNHDAMYWYRQDPGQGLRLIYYSQIVNDFQKGDIAEGYSVSREKKESFPLTVTSAQKNPTAFYLCASSKRWTGGDETQYFGPGTRLLVL.